Listed below are T cell receptor beta chains from one sample, sequenced in a study of T cell repertoires in cytomegalovirus infection. TCRdb reanalysed the reads using MiXCR and keeps one entry per CDR3 protein. The table lists roughly 320,000 distinct CDR3 sequences, around 9.5% of them singletons. The sample taken for sequencing was PBMCs. The origin of the receptors is a human donor in good health (CMV status not recorded). Some clones in this sample may be carry-over from other donors' samples. Each CDR3 is given with its conserved first and last residue. Fields, in order: clone size, J gene, D gene, V gene, CDR3 protein, CDR3 DNA. D genes are given only for firm matches. Where a row states a size, it is once, few, many or the class of an expanded clone; other rows omit it.

clone_size: .
j_call: TRBJ2-7
d_call: TRBD2
v_call: TRBV27
cdr3_aa: CASSLGLAGGQNEQYF
cdr3_nt: TGTGCCAGCAGTTTGGGACTAGCGGGAGGGCAAAACGAGCAGTACTTC

clone_size: .
j_call: TRBJ1-4
d_call: .
v_call: TRBV19
cdr3_aa: CASAWTVNEEKLFF
cdr3_nt: TGTGCCAGTGCCTGGACGGTAAATGAAGAAAAACTGTTTTTT

clone_size: .
j_call: TRBJ2-7
d_call: .
v_call: TRBV25-1
cdr3_aa: CASSKGFWSYEQYF
cdr3_nt: TGTGCCAGCAGTAAAGGGTTCTGGTCCTACGAGCAGTACTTC

clone_size: few
j_call: TRBJ1-4
d_call: .
v_call: TRBV12-3/TRBV12-4
cdr3_aa: CASSPQGLRGGLFF
cdr3_nt: TGTGCCAGCAGTCCTCAGGGACTGCGAGGGGGACTGTTTTTT

clone_size: many
j_call: TRBJ2-1
d_call: .
v_call: TRBV7-2
cdr3_aa: CASSNQRYNEQFF
cdr3_nt: TGTGCCAGCAGCAACCAAAGGTACAATGAGCAGTTCTTC

clone_size: many
j_call: TRBJ2-3
d_call: .
v_call: TRBV7-8
cdr3_aa: CASAPRSRLLTDTQYF
cdr3_nt: TGTGCCAGCGCCCCGCGGAGCCGACTGCTCACAGATACGCAGTATTTT

clone_size: .
j_call: TRBJ2-7
d_call: .
v_call: TRBV6-1
cdr3_aa: CASRELNNEQYF
cdr3_nt: TGTGCCAGCAGGGAGCTCAATAACGAGCAGTACTTC

clone_size: many
j_call: TRBJ2-1
d_call: .
v_call: TRBV12-3/TRBV12-4
cdr3_aa: CASSPGALIGANEQFF
cdr3_nt: TGTGCCAGCAGCCCTGGGGCTCTAATTGGGGCCAATGAGCAGTTCTTC

clone_size: .
j_call: TRBJ2-5
d_call: TRBD2
v_call: TRBV27
cdr3_aa: CASGLSSGGTETQYF
cdr3_nt: TGTGCCAGCGGTTTATCTAGCGGGGGGACAGAGACCCAGTACTTC

clone_size: many
j_call: TRBJ2-5
d_call: .
v_call: TRBV7-2
cdr3_aa: CASSLVSYETQYF
cdr3_nt: TGTGCCAGCAGCTTAGTAAGCTACGAGACCCAGTACTTC

clone_size: .
j_call: TRBJ1-2
d_call: .
v_call: TRBV6-6
cdr3_aa: CASSYSPQDSYYGYTF
cdr3_nt: TGTGCCAGCAGTTACTCTCCCCAGGACAGCTACTATGGCTACACCTTC

clone_size: few
j_call: TRBJ1-5
d_call: .
v_call: TRBV6-5
cdr3_aa: CASSIGGTFSNQPQHF
cdr3_nt: TGTGCCAGCAGTATCGGCGGGACCTTTAGCAATCAGCCCCAGCATTTT

clone_size: many
j_call: TRBJ2-7
d_call: .
v_call: TRBV6-8
cdr3_aa: CASRTGSSYEQYF
cdr3_nt: TGTGCCAGCCGGACGGGGAGCTCCTACGAGCAGTACTTC

clone_size: .
j_call: TRBJ2-1
d_call: TRBD2
v_call: TRBV19
cdr3_aa: CASSALAGGNEQFF
cdr3_nt: TGTGCCAGTAGTGCCCTAGCGGGGGGCAATGAGCAGTTCTTC

clone_size: many
j_call: TRBJ2-6
d_call: .
v_call: TRBV7-8
cdr3_aa: CASTQRVSSGANVLTF
cdr3_nt: TGTGCCAGCACCCAAAGAGTCTCTTCTGGGGCCAACGTCCTGACTTTC

clone_size: few
j_call: TRBJ1-2
d_call: .
v_call: TRBV12-3/TRBV12-4
cdr3_aa: CASSLGRSYGYTF
cdr3_nt: TGTGCCAGCAGTTTAGGACGGAGCTATGGCTACACCTTC

clone_size: few
j_call: TRBJ2-5
d_call: .
v_call: TRBV5-6
cdr3_aa: CASSSSGTSNLDQYF
cdr3_nt: TGTGCCAGCAGCTCCTCCGGGACATCGAACCTAGACCAGTACTTC

clone_size: .
j_call: TRBJ2-7
d_call: TRBD1
v_call: TRBV11-2
cdr3_aa: CASSLLRDRGNEQYF
cdr3_nt: TGTGCCAGCAGCCTTCTCCGGGACAGGGGTAACGAGCAGTACTTC

clone_size: .
j_call: TRBJ2-3
d_call: TRBD2
v_call: TRBV19
cdr3_aa: CASSMLAELKHTQYF
cdr3_nt: TGTGCCAGTAGTATGCTAGCGGAGCTCAAGCATACGCAGTATTTT

clone_size: many
j_call: TRBJ2-7
d_call: TRBD1
v_call: TRBV7-2
cdr3_aa: CASSLGGTAYEQYF
cdr3_nt: TGTGCCAGCAGCTTAGGTGGGACAGCCTACGAGCAGTACTTC

clone_size: .
j_call: TRBJ2-3
d_call: TRBD2
v_call: TRBV20-1
cdr3_aa: CSARDLGGTSTQYF
cdr3_nt: TGCAGTGCTAGAGATCTGGGGGGGACGAGTACGCAGTATTTT

clone_size: .
j_call: TRBJ2-1
d_call: .
v_call: TRBV2
cdr3_aa: CASCEGNEQFF
cdr3_nt: TGTGCCAGCTGTGAAGGGAATGAGCAGTTCTTC

clone_size: many
j_call: TRBJ1-1
d_call: .
v_call: TRBV7-9
cdr3_aa: CASSAPEGGRTEAFF
cdr3_nt: TGTGCCAGCAGCGCCCCCGAGGGGGGAAGGACTGAAGCTTTCTTT

clone_size: many
j_call: TRBJ2-7
d_call: .
v_call: TRBV7-8
cdr3_aa: CASSLLRGRGSYEQYF
cdr3_nt: TGTGCCAGCAGCTTACTCAGGGGTCGAGGCTCCTACGAGCAGTACTTC

clone_size: many
j_call: TRBJ2-7
d_call: TRBD2
v_call: TRBV6-2/TRBV6-3
cdr3_aa: CASSYSGASGREYEQYF
cdr3_nt: TGTGCCAGCAGTTACTCAGGAGCTAGCGGGAGAGAGTACGAGCAGTACTTC

clone_size: few
j_call: TRBJ1-6
d_call: .
v_call: TRBV30
cdr3_aa: CAWSGVGPVNSPLHF
cdr3_nt: TGTGCCTGGAGCGGGGTAGGGCCAGTGAATTCACCCCTCCACTTT

clone_size: .
j_call: TRBJ2-5
d_call: .
v_call: TRBV3-1
cdr3_aa: CASSHWGAETQYF
cdr3_nt: TGTGCCAGCAGCCACTGGGGAGCGGAGACCCAGTACTTC

clone_size: .
j_call: TRBJ2-7
d_call: .
v_call: TRBV19
cdr3_aa: CASSPEPNYEQYF
cdr3_nt: TGTGCCAGTAGCCCGGAACCAAACTACGAGCAGTACTTC

clone_size: few
j_call: TRBJ1-1
d_call: .
v_call: TRBV12-5
cdr3_aa: CASATRDTEAFF
cdr3_nt: TGTGCTAGTGCGACAAGGGACACTGAAGCTTTCTTT

clone_size: .
j_call: TRBJ2-3
d_call: .
v_call: TRBV20-1
cdr3_aa: CSARLASTDTQYF
cdr3_nt: TGCAGTGCTAGATTAGCGAGCACAGATACGCAGTATTTT

clone_size: .
j_call: TRBJ1-2
d_call: .
v_call: TRBV7-9
cdr3_aa: CASSPGHTTNYGYTF
cdr3_nt: TGTGCCAGCAGCCCGGGACATACAACTAACTATGGCTACACCTTC

clone_size: few
j_call: TRBJ2-3
d_call: .
v_call: TRBV27
cdr3_aa: CASSLSLTDTQYF
cdr3_nt: TGTGCCAGCAGTTTATCCCTCACAGATACGCAGTATTTT

clone_size: .
j_call: TRBJ1-1
d_call: TRBD1
v_call: TRBV7-2
cdr3_aa: CASSFQGAGGEAFF
cdr3_nt: TGTGCCAGCAGCTTTCAGGGGGCAGGGGGTGAAGCTTTCTTT

clone_size: many
j_call: TRBJ2-1
d_call: TRBD2
v_call: TRBV19
cdr3_aa: CASSMELAAQFF
cdr3_nt: TGTGCCAGTAGTATGGAGCTAGCGGCGCAGTTCTTC

clone_size: .
j_call: TRBJ2-5
d_call: .
v_call: TRBV19
cdr3_aa: CASSINWGETQYF
cdr3_nt: TGTGCCAGTAGTATAAACTGGGGGGAGACCCAGTACTTC

clone_size: .
j_call: TRBJ2-3
d_call: .
v_call: TRBV7-3
cdr3_aa: CASSLNGPDTQYF
cdr3_nt: TGTGCCAGCAGCTTAAATGGGCCCGATACGCAGTATTTT

clone_size: few
j_call: TRBJ2-2
d_call: .
v_call: TRBV12-3/TRBV12-4
cdr3_aa: CASSLLQMNTGELFF
cdr3_nt: TGTGCCAGCAGTTTATTACAGATGAACACCGGGGAGCTGTTTTTT

clone_size: many
j_call: TRBJ2-5
d_call: .
v_call: TRBV7-2
cdr3_aa: CASSIGGRTQYF
cdr3_nt: TGTGCCAGCAGCATCGGGGGGCGGACCCAGTACTTC

clone_size: .
j_call: TRBJ2-1
d_call: TRBD2
v_call: TRBV6-1
cdr3_aa: CASRPLAGIYNEQFF
cdr3_nt: TGTGCCAGCAGGCCACTAGCGGGGATCTACAATGAGCAGTTCTTC

clone_size: few
j_call: TRBJ1-1
d_call: .
v_call: TRBV28
cdr3_aa: CASSLVGSEAFF
cdr3_nt: TGTGCCAGCAGTTTAGTGGGCAGTGAAGCTTTCTTT

clone_size: many
j_call: TRBJ1-1
d_call: TRBD1
v_call: TRBV2
cdr3_aa: CASHGQGNTEAFF
cdr3_nt: TGTGCCAGCCACGGACAGGGGAACACTGAAGCTTTCTTT

clone_size: many
j_call: TRBJ2-1
d_call: TRBD1
v_call: TRBV7-9
cdr3_aa: CASSLSPGQGTFEQFF
cdr3_nt: TGTGCCAGCAGCTTATCACCGGGACAGGGTACCTTTGAGCAGTTCTTC

clone_size: many
j_call: TRBJ2-3
d_call: .
v_call: TRBV4-3
cdr3_aa: CASSHLPSRGAAEADTQYF
cdr3_nt: TGCGCCAGCAGCCATCTACCCTCCCGAGGAGCGGCTGAGGCAGATACGCAGTATTTT

clone_size: many
j_call: TRBJ2-3
d_call: .
v_call: TRBV5-5
cdr3_aa: CASSGNTLDTQYF
cdr3_nt: TGTGCCAGCAGCGGAAATACGTTGGATACGCAGTATTTT

clone_size: few
j_call: TRBJ1-5
d_call: .
v_call: TRBV7-9
cdr3_aa: CASSPQNQPQHF
cdr3_nt: TGTGCCAGCAGCCCCCAGAACCAGCCCCAGCATTTT

clone_size: many
j_call: TRBJ1-3
d_call: .
v_call: TRBV7-9
cdr3_aa: CASSQNQGTVSGNTIYF
cdr3_nt: TGTGCCAGCAGCCAGAACCAGGGAACCGTCTCTGGAAACACCATATATTTT

clone_size: few
j_call: TRBJ1-1
d_call: TRBD1
v_call: TRBV19
cdr3_aa: CASSAYRTGGTEAFF
cdr3_nt: TGTGCCAGTAGTGCCTACCGGACAGGGGGCACTGAAGCTTTCTTT

clone_size: many
j_call: TRBJ1-5
d_call: .
v_call: TRBV6-1
cdr3_aa: CAGALRGDQPQHF
cdr3_nt: TGTGCCGGGGCACTTCGGGGCGATCAGCCCCAGCATTTT

clone_size: .
j_call: TRBJ2-2
d_call: .
v_call: TRBV30
cdr3_aa: CARSVGFANTGELFF
cdr3_nt: TGTGCCCGAAGCGTCGGGTTCGCGAACACCGGGGAGCTGTTTTTT

clone_size: many
j_call: TRBJ1-6
d_call: .
v_call: TRBV7-2
cdr3_aa: CASRPRGNSPLHF
cdr3_nt: TGTGCCAGCAGGCCCAGGGGAAATTCACCCCTCCACTTT

clone_size: many
j_call: TRBJ2-3
d_call: TRBD1
v_call: TRBV7-3
cdr3_aa: CASSSTGGADTQYF
cdr3_nt: TGTGCCAGCAGCTCGACAGGGGGCGCAGATACGCAGTATTTT

clone_size: few
j_call: TRBJ2-5
d_call: TRBD2
v_call: TRBV7-2
cdr3_aa: CASSVRLGGGYRQETQYF
cdr3_nt: TGTGCCAGCAGCGTACGACTCGGCGGGGGGTATCGCCAAGAGACCCAGTACTTC

clone_size: many
j_call: TRBJ2-7
d_call: TRBD1
v_call: TRBV7-9
cdr3_aa: CASSLDRGRYEQYF
cdr3_nt: TGTGCCAGCAGCCTAGACAGGGGGCGATACGAGCAGTACTTC

clone_size: .
j_call: TRBJ1-4
d_call: TRBD1
v_call: TRBV4-2
cdr3_aa: CASSQDGTEADEKLFF
cdr3_nt: TGTGCCAGCAGCCAGGATGGGACAGAGGCTGATGAAAAACTGTTTTTT

clone_size: few
j_call: TRBJ2-1
d_call: .
v_call: TRBV19
cdr3_aa: CASSIMEGGEQFF
cdr3_nt: TGTGCCAGTAGTATCATGGAGGGAGGTGAGCAGTTCTTC

clone_size: many
j_call: TRBJ2-4
d_call: TRBD1
v_call: TRBV7-8
cdr3_aa: CASSLSRLPGQWNIQYF
cdr3_nt: TGTGCCAGCAGCTTAAGCCGCCTTCCGGGACAGTGGAACATTCAGTACTTC

clone_size: few
j_call: TRBJ2-5
d_call: .
v_call: TRBV7-8
cdr3_aa: CASSSVVGPPKETQYF
cdr3_nt: TGTGCCAGCAGCTCTGTTGTGGGCCCACCTAAGGAGACCCAGTACTTC

clone_size: many
j_call: TRBJ2-3
d_call: .
v_call: TRBV7-8
cdr3_aa: CASNPGPMGDTQYF
cdr3_nt: TGTGCCAGCAATCCGGGCCCCATGGGAGATACGCAGTATTTT

clone_size: many
j_call: TRBJ2-3
d_call: TRBD2
v_call: TRBV4-3
cdr3_aa: CASSQVRAGGTDTQYF
cdr3_nt: TGCGCCAGCAGCCAAGTTCGAGCGGGGGGCACAGATACGCAGTATTTT